These T cell receptor beta chains were read from a single sample in a study of blood T cell repertoires in COVID-19. The repertoire was sequenced with immunoSEQ multiplex PCR; TCRdb's copy has only in-frame clones and lacks some. The sample includes 170,000 or so clones, about 86% of them seen just once. The sample was peripheral blood. These receptors came from a man between 45 and 60 years old with active or convalescent COVID-19. CDR3s include the opening cysteine and the closing phenylalanine or tryptophan. Fields, in order: J gene, V gene, clone size, D gene, CDR3 DNA, CDR3 protein. The D gene is left open where the match is weak. The listing skips clone size in some rows; elsewhere it reads once, few, many or a size class.

>TRBJ2-1|TRBV11-3|.|TRBD2
TGTGCCAGCAGCTTAGTGGGACTAGCGAATGAGTGGCTCTACAATGAGCAGTTCTTC
CASSLVGLANEWLYNEQFF
>TRBJ2-3|TRBV28|.|TRBD2
TGTGCCAGCAGGGGGGTTAGCGGGAGCACAGATACGCAGTATTTT
CASRGVSGSTDTQYF
>TRBJ2-5|TRBV5-4|.|.
TGTGCCAGCAGCTTGGGTGGGGCACAAGAGACCCAGTACTTC
CASSLGGAQETQYF
>TRBJ2-7|TRBV7-2|.|.
TGTGCCAGCAGCAGATCGCCTAGCGCAAGTATGAACGAGCAGTACTTC
CASSRSPSASMNEQYF
>TRBJ2-6|TRBV6-2/TRBV6-3|.|.
TGTGCCAGCAGTTACTCCCCCTTGTCTGGGGCCAACGTCCTGACTTTC
CASSYSPLSGANVLTF
>TRBJ2-1|TRBV9|.|TRBD1
TGTGCCAGCAGCGTAGCGGGACAGGGGATCGATGAGCAGTTCTTC
CASSVAGQGIDEQFF
>TRBJ2-5|TRBV6-2/TRBV6-3|once|TRBD2
TGTGCCAGCAGTTTTGGACTAGCGGGGGGAACACAAGAGACCCAGTACTTC
CASSFGLAGGTQETQYF
>TRBJ2-5|TRBV9|.|.
TGTGCCAGCAGCGTAGAGGGAGGGACCCAGTACTTC
CASSVEGGTQYF
>TRBJ2-5|TRBV28|.|TRBD2
TGTGCCAGCAGTTTCCTCCAGCGGGGGCCTCAAGAGACCCAGTACTTC
CASSFLQRGPQETQYF
>TRBJ2-5|TRBV5-8|.|TRBD2
TGTGCCAGCAGCCCGACTAGCGGGGAGTTTCCGGAGACCCAGTACTTC
CASSPTSGEFPETQYF
>TRBJ1-3|TRBV6-5|.|TRBD1
TGTGCCAGCAGTATCGACAGGGACAGAAACACCATATATTTT
CASSIDRDRNTIYF
>TRBJ2-3|TRBV14|.|TRBD2
TGTGCCAGCAGCCAAGACAGAATAGCGGGGCAGGATACGCAGTATTTT
CASSQDRIAGQDTQYF
>TRBJ1-2|TRBV7-8|.|TRBD1
TGTGCCAGCAGCAGGAGTCGGACAGGGACTCACTATGGCTACACCTTC
CASSRSRTGTHYGYTF
>TRBJ2-3|TRBV5-1|.|.
TGCGCCAGCAGCTTGGTCAGGGGCTTGGGGACAGATACGCAGTATTTT
CASSLVRGLGTDTQYF
>TRBJ1-3|TRBV7-9|.|.
TGTGCCAGCAGCCCGACCGGGTCTGGAAACACCATATATTTT
CASSPTGSGNTIYF
>TRBJ2-1|TRBV7-9|.|TRBD1
TGTGCCAGTACCCATCGCCCGCAGGACAGGGGAAAAGGGGCCAGGGGGTACAATGAGCAGTTCTTC
CASTHRPQDRGKGARGYNEQFF
>TRBJ2-3|TRBV7-2|.|.
TGTGCCAGCAGCTTAGGTACAGAGTATACGCAGTATTTT
CASSLGTEYTQYF
>TRBJ1-2|TRBV7-8|.|.
TGTGCCAGCAGCCAACCCTGGACAGCTAACTATGGCTACACCTTC
CASSQPWTANYGYTF
>TRBJ1-1|TRBV6-5|.|TRBD1
TGTGCCAGCAGAGGGACAGGAGTAATTAACACTGAAGCTTTCTTT
CASRGTGVINTEAFF
>TRBJ1-5|TRBV6-1|.|.
TGTGCCAGCAGTGAAGGTCGTCAGCCCCAGCATTTT
CASSEGRQPQHF
>TRBJ2-7|TRBV7-2|.|TRBD1
TGTGCCAGCAGCGCAAGGACAGGGTCAATCGCCTACGAGCAGTACTTC
CASSARTGSIAYEQYF
>TRBJ2-7|TRBV10-3|.|TRBD2
TGTGCCATCCGGGGGACTAGCGGGGGGCGAGAGCAGTACTTC
CAIRGTSGGREQYF
>TRBJ1-3|TRBV28|.|.
TGTGCCAGCACTCCGCACTCCTCTGGAAACACCATATATTTT
CASTPHSSGNTIYF
>TRBJ2-1|TRBV10-3|once|TRBD2
TGTGCCATCAGTGGCGATAGCGGGAGGAATGAGCAGTTCTTC
CAISGDSGRNEQFF
>TRBJ2-5|TRBV3-1/TRBV3-2|.|.
TGTGCCAGCAGCCAGGCAGGGGGACTAGTTCAAGAGACCCAGTACTTC
CASSQAGGLVQETQYF
>TRBJ2-5|TRBV12-3/TRBV12-4|.|TRBD1
TGTGCCAGCAGTTCGGACAGGGCGGAGACCCAGTACTTC
CASSSDRAETQYF
>TRBJ2-5|TRBV27|.|.
TGTGCCAGCAGGGACGGGGGAAGCGGGGAGACCCAGTACTTC
CASRDGGSGETQYF
>TRBJ1-2|TRBV7-3|.|TRBD1
TGTGCCAGCAGGTATGAAGGACAGGCGGCTAACTATGGCTACACCTTC
CASRYEGQAANYGYTF
>TRBJ2-3|TRBV9|.|TRBD2
TGTGCCAGCAGCGTAGTCGCGGGAGGATGGGATACGCAGTATTTT
CASSVVAGGWDTQYF
>TRBJ2-5|TRBV3-1/TRBV3-2|.|.
TGTGCCAGCAGCCACAGCTCGGGGCGGGGTAAAGAGACCCAGTACTTC
CASSHSSGRGKETQYF
>TRBJ1-5|TRBV7-6|.|.
TGTGCCAGCAGCTTAGGAAGTTGGGGGGAAACCAATCAGCCCCAGCATTTT
CASSLGSWGETNQPQHF
>TRBJ1-5|TRBV18|.|.
TGTGCCAGCTCACCACCTCCGGGGGGCTGGAGCAATCAGCCCCAGCATTTT
CASSPPPGGWSNQPQHF
>TRBJ1-2|TRBV15|.|.
TGTGCCACCAGCAGGGAGGCGGGGGGCGACTATGGCTACACCTTC
CATSREAGGDYGYTF
>TRBJ2-1|TRBV6-5|.|TRBD1
TGTGCCAGCAGTCCCCGTGGACAGGGCTACAATGAGCAGTTCTTC
CASSPRGQGYNEQFF
>TRBJ1-1|TRBV29-1|.|.
TGCAGCGTTAATTCAGGGTGGGTGAGGACTGAAGCTTTCTTT
CSVNSGWVRTEAFF
>TRBJ2-1|TRBV19|.|TRBD2
TGTGCCACCCGAAGGTCAACGGGGGGAACAAACAATGAGCAGTTCTTC
CATRRSTGGTNNEQFF
>TRBJ2-6|TRBV19|.|.
TGTGCCAGTAGTATTGGGGCAGGGATGGTATCTGGGGCCAACGTCCTGACTTTC
CASSIGAGMVSGANVLTF
>TRBJ1-2|TRBV28|once|.
TGTGCCAGCAGTTCTGGGGGCAGGCCCTATGGCTACACCTTC
CASSSGGRPYGYTF
>TRBJ2-1|TRBV24-1|.|.
TGTGCCACCAGTGATAAGAGCGCGAGTTCGGGGAATGAGCAGTTCTTC
CATSDKSASSGNEQFF
>TRBJ1-5|TRBV27|.|TRBD1
TGTGCCAGCAGCTTGGGACAGGGGCGCAATCAGCCCCAGCATTTT
CASSLGQGRNQPQHF
>TRBJ1-4|TRBV14|.|.
TGTGCCAGCAGCCATCTTGGCAGATTCAATGAAAAACTGTTTTTT
CASSHLGRFNEKLFF
>TRBJ1-2|TRBV6-5|.|.
TGTGCCAGCAGTCGGGTGACAGGAGAGAACTATGGCTACACCTTC
CASSRVTGENYGYTF